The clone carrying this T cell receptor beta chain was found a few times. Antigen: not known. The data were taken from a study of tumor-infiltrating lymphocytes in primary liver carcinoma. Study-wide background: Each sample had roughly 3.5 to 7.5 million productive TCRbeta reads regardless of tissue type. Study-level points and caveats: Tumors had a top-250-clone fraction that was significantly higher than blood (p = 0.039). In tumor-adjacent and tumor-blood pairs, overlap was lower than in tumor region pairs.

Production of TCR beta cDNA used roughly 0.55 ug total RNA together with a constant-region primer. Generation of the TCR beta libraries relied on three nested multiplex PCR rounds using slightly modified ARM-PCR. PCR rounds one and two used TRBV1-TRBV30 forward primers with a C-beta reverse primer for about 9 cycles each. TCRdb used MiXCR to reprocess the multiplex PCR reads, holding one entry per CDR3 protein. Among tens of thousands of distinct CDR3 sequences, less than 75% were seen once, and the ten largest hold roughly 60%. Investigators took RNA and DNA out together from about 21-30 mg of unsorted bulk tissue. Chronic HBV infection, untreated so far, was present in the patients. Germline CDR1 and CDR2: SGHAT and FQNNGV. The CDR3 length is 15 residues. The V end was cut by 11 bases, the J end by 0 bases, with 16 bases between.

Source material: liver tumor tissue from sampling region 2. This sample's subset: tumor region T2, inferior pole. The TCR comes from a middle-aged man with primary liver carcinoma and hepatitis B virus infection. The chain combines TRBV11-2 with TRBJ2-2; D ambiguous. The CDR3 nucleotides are TGTGCCGGTAGCTTTGTGGGATCGAACACCGGGGAGCTGTTTTTT. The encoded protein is CAGSFVGSNTGELFF.